These 6 T cell receptor beta chains came from one sample sequenced in a study of T cells after yellow fever vaccination. MiXCR, applied by TCRdb to the 5' RACE reads, yields one record per CDR3 protein. The table lists approximately 34,000 distinct CDR3 sequences, more than 6.5% of them singletons. The sample here was PBMCs, either bulk or a sorted T-cell subset (CD4+, CD8+, memory, or dextramer-sorted; not recorded which), taken on the day of the first yellow fever vaccination. Receptors were obtained from a man aged 18 to 30 who received the YFV17D yellow fever vaccine.

The J gene is TRBJ2-2, the V gene TRBV2; D not certain. The CDR3 runs 13 residues. Trimming took 3 bases from V and 9 from J, leaving 11 bases between them. The germline V gene encodes CDR1 SNHLY and CDR2 FYNNEI. The CDR3: CASSERPDRELFF. In nucleotides, the CDR3 is TGTGCCAGCAGTGAGCGCCCGGACCGGGAGCTGTTTTTT.

This clonotype was counted between two and nine times. The chain links TRBV28 to TRBJ2-1; the D is unclear. V was shortened by 2 bases and J by 2 bases, with 7 bases between the two germline ends. This CDR3 comprises 14 residues. Germline assignment: CDR1 MDHEN and CDR2 SYDVKM. CDR3 in amino acids: CASSLGYAYNEQFF. The CDR3 DNA reads as TGTGCCAGCAGTTTAGGGTACGCCTACAATGAGCAGTTCTTC.

In its sample, this clonotype was seen many times. This chain uses TRBV7-2 with TRBJ1-1, with TRBD1 matching 8 bases. The V gene end was trimmed by 1 base and the J gene end by 7 bases; junction bases not matched to a gene: 8. This CDR3 has 15 residues. The V gene's germline CDR1 is SGHTA and CDR2 FQGNSA. CDR3 nucleotide sequence: TGTGCCAGCAGCTTAGGGTACAGGGGGTGGGATGAAGCTTTCTTT. Its protein is CASSLGYRGWDEAFF.

This clonotype has at least ten counts. The rearrangement uses TRBV4-2 and TRBJ2-2; TRBD2 matches 10 bases. This CDR3 contains 17 residues. CDR1 and CDR2 (germline): LGHNA, YNFKEQ. V lost 4 bases, J lost 2 bases, and 7 bases stayed unmatched. The CDR3: CASSRSSSGGNTGELFF. CDR3 nucleotides: TGTGCCAGCAGCCGTTCTTCTAGCGGGGGAAACACCGGGGAGCTGTTTTTT.

Many counts were recorded for this clonotype. The chain links TRBV4-2 to TRBJ2-3; D remains ambiguous. CDR1 is LGHNA, CDR2 YNFKEQ, per germline. The ends were cut back, 0 bases at V and 6 bases at J, with 10 bases in the middle. The CDR3 runs to 14 residues. The CDR3 DNA reads TGTGCCAGCAGCCAAGATAAAGGCTGGGATACGCAGTATTTT. Amino acids: CASSQDKGWDTQYF.

The gene calls are TRBV18 and TRBJ1-1; D is ambiguous. Germline CDR1 is KGHSH and CDR2 is LQKENI. The CDR3 totals 15 residues. Deletions cut 3 bases from V and 1 base from J, with 12 bases between. CDR3 loop: CASSPPPDWNTEAFF. CDR3 coding DNA: TGTGCCAGCTCACCGCCCCCGGACTGGAACACTGAAGCTTTCTTT.